This T cell receptor (beta chain) appears in the sequencing data of a study of cytomegalovirus exposure and HLA in healthy donors. Study details: The roughly 130 validation repertoires were reported in a later analysis to have been generated on the same platform as the approximately 700 first-cohort repertoires.

Produced via immunoSEQ multiplex PCR; TCRdb's table is partial and in-frame only. The table lists 100,000 to 150,000 clones, approximately 94% of them singletons. The V and J ends lost 6 bases and 3 bases respectively, with 15 bases between them. Looked up from germline, CDR1 is MNHEY and CDR2 is SVGAGI. This CDR3 has 15 amino acids. The donors were part of the roughly 130-subject validation cohort, which stood apart from the approximately 700-subject first cohort. Findings and limits, study-wide: Cytomegalovirus status was reportedly diagnosed by the classifier with high specificity and sensitivity. It was approximately 150 TCR beta chains that were listed as cytomegalovirus-associated.

As for this clone: The antigen remains unidentified.

This sequence originates from a man aged 18 to 30 in good health and CMV-seronegative. The sample taken for sequencing was PBMCs. The chain employs TRBV6-5 and TRBJ2-4, with D possibly matching TRBD1 (5 bases). The CDR3 bases are TGTGCCAGCAGCATGGGGCAGGGCCTCAAAAACATTCAGTACTTC. It yields the protein CASSMGQGLKNIQYF.